The 2 T cell receptor beta chains given below trace back to one sample, sequenced in a study of shared clonotypes between healthy human individuals (dated by TCRdb to the early 2020s). Library generation was performed with the immunoSEQ multiplex PCR assay. What TCRdb holds here is the immuneACCESS table cut down to in-frame rearrangements. Part of the clones is not present; checked against another copy, under half of the missing clones reflect an unresolved V gene, and the others are unexplained. Counted in this sample were 110,000 or so clones; 55% to 80% of them appeared once. Of the sample, roughly 25% is held by the ten largest clones. The specimen sequenced was memory CD8+ T cells sorted from blood. Taken with the paper, the label for cell subset or site translates to: CD45RO+ cells pooled with CCR7-negative TemRA cells. The source of these receptors is a woman in her 30s in good health.

V gene TRBV5-6 combines with J gene TRBJ2-1; D unclear. CDR3 length equals 14 residues. The germline CDR1 and CDR2 sequences are SGHDT and YYEEEE. Trimming took 0 bases from V and 5 from J, leaving 9 bases between them. The DNA of the CDR3 is TGTGCCAGCAGCTTGGCAACTGTCCACAATGAGCAGTTCTTC. It is translated as CASSLATVHNEQFF.

This clone came up a few times. This rearrangement joins TRBV5-1 to TRBJ2-7, with 15 bases aligning to TRBD2. V gave up 4 bases and J gave up 2 bases; unmatched junction bases: 13. The CDR3 loop spans 19 amino acids. CDR1 is SGHRS and CDR2 is YFSETQ in the germline V gene. The CDR3 sequence: CASSTGPGTSGRRTYEQYF. The CDR3 nucleotides are TGCGCCAGCAGCACGGGACCCGGGACTAGCGGGAGGCGCACCTACGAGCAGTACTTC.